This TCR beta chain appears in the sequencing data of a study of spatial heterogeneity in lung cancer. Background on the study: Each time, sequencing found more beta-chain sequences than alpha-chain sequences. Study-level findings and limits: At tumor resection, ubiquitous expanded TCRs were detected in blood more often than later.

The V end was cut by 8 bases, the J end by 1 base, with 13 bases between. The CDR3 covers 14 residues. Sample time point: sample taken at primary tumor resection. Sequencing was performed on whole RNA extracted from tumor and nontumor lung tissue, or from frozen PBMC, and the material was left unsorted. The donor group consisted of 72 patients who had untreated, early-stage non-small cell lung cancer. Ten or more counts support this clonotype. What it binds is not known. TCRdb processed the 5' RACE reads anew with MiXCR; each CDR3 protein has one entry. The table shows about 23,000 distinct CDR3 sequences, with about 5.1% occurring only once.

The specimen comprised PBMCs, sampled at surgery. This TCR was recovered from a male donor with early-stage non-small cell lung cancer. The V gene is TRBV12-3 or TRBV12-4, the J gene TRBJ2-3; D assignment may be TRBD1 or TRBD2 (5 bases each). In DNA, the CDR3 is TGTGCCAGCGAGGGACCCGGGGGCACAGATACGCAGTATTTT. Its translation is CASEGPGGTDTQYF.